These T cell receptor beta chains were read from a single sample in a study of T cell repertoires in aging, cancer and after chemotherapy. TCRdb re-called the multiplex PCR reads through MiXCR, storing one row per CDR3 protein. The sample carries around 12,000 distinct CDR3 sequences, about 26% recorded once. The sample was blood. The receptors were gathered from a human donor in good health. The CDR3 runs from the conserved cysteine through the conserved F or W. A D gene is named only where the DNA matches it firmly. For some rows the clone size is stated as once, few or many, or as a class when expanded; others skip it.

clone_size d_call j_call v_call cdr3_nt cdr3_aa
- - TRBJ1-2 TRBV6-6 TGTGCCAGCAGTTACTCGGTGGGATCATATGGCTACACCTTC CASSYSVGSYGYTF
- - TRBJ1-2 TRBV4-3 TGCGCCAGCAGCCAAGAAATCACCAGGTTCCCTAACTATGGCTACACCTTC CASSQEITRFPNYGYTF
few - TRBJ2-5 TRBV27 TGTGCCAGCAGTTTATGGGGAACAGGGTTTGAGACCCAGTACTTC CASSLWGTGFETQYF
few - TRBJ2-6 TRBV7-3 TGTGCCAGCAGCCTCTATGGCACTGCTGGGGCCAACGTCCTGACTTTC CASSLYGTAGANVLTF
medium-sized - TRBJ2-3 TRBV7-2 TGTGCCAGCAGCTGGGACAACCTCCGAGATACGCAGTATTTT CASSWDNLRDTQYF
- TRBD1 TRBJ2-7 TRBV6-6 TGTGCCAGCAGTGATCTGGACAGGGGGCTCGAGCAGTACTTC CASSDLDRGLEQYF
many - TRBJ2-7 TRBV20-1 TGCAGTGCTAGGACTTCCAGGGGAACTGGATACGAGCAGTACTTC CSARTSRGTGYEQYF
few - TRBJ1-5 TRBV5-5 TGTGCCAGCAGCTTGGCCCCTTATAGCAATCAGCCCCAGCATTTT CASSLAPYSNQPQHF
few - TRBJ2-7 TRBV20-1 TGCAGTGCTAGAAGCCCCCAGGGTGCTTACGAGCAGTACTTC CSARSPQGAYEQYF
- - TRBJ1-2 TRBV21-1 TGTGCCAGCAGCTCAGACAGGGAAGAAGGCTACACCTTC CASSSDREEGYTF
many - TRBJ2-1 TRBV6-6 TGTGCCAGCAGTTACAACCTAGTTGAGCAGTTCTTC CASSYNLVEQFF
few - TRBJ2-3 TRBV5-6 TGTGCCAGCAGCTTGCAACTCTCGGGGTTCGGGGGTAGTTATACGCAGTATTTT CASSLQLSGFGGSYTQYF
- TRBD1 TRBJ1-1 TRBV18 TGTGCCAGCTCAGTGGGACAGGGGAACACTGAAGCTTTCTTT CASSVGQGNTEAFF
- - TRBJ1-6 TRBV30 TGTGCCTGGAGTGTACAAGGTTCACCCCTCCACTTT CAWSVQGSPLHF
- - TRBJ1-6 TRBV20-1 TGCAGTGCTAGAGATCTGTCCGGGGGGAGCAATTCACCCCTCCACTTT CSARDLSGGSNSPLHF
- TRBD2 TRBJ2-1 TRBV7-9 TGTGCCAGCAGCGTCGGGACTAGCCCCCGACCTTACAATGAGCAGTTCTTC CASSVGTSPRPYNEQFF
medium-sized - TRBJ2-7 TRBV30 TGTGCCTGGAGTGTGCTAAGTTACGAGCAGTACTTC CAWSVLSYEQYF
few TRBD1 TRBJ2-7 TRBV14 TGTGCCAGCGCTTCAACAGGGGAAGCCAACCACGAGCAGTACTTC CASASTGEANHEQYF
- TRBD1 TRBJ2-1 TRBV7-7 TGTGCTAGCAGCTTATCGAGACAGGGAAACAATGAGCAGTTCTTC CASSLSRQGNNEQFF
- - TRBJ2-5 TRBV7-2 TGTGCCAGCAGCCCGGGGACCCGAACGGGGACCCAGTACTTC CASSPGTRTGTQYF
few - TRBJ1-2 TRBV6-4 TGTGCCAGCAGTGACGGGGGTGTTGGCTACACCTTC CASSDGGVGYTF
few - TRBJ1-1 TRBV19 TGTGCCAGTAAAGAAGAGAAGTGGGCTGAAGCTTTCTTT CASKEEKWAEAFF